This T cell receptor beta chain was documented in a study of T cell responses to AZD1222 COVID-19 vaccine. The protocol was immunoSEQ multiplex PCR, while the TCRdb copy is restricted to in-frame clones and leaves out a portion. Here the sample spans tens of thousands of clones, approximately 88% being singletons. Points on this clone: The antigen remains undetermined.

From germline, CDR1 is SEHNR and CDR2 FQNEAQ (reference sequence). This CDR3 comprises 15 residues. V was pared by 3 bases and J by 3 bases, with 3 bases of the junction left unmatched. Regarding the study as a whole: Most donors were white British and more were female, and clonal diversity was possibly underestimated.

Source: peripheral blood, taken on day 0 of AZD1222 vaccination. The TCR sequence derives from an adult in good health. The chain combines TRBV7-9 with TRBJ2-1, with 9 positions matching TRBD1. This CDR3 is CASSLRQGVYNEQFF. CDR3 nucleotide sequence: TGTGCCAGCAGCTTGCGACAGGGGGTCTACAATGAGCAGTTCTTC.